Listed below are T cell receptor beta chains from one sample, sequenced in a study of beta chain features in type 1 diabetes. Clones were sequenced by immunoSEQ multiplex PCR, and TCRdb holds only the in-frame ones, with some missing. Of under 200,000 clones listed, approximately 9% are singletons. Sequenced material: central memory CD4+ T cells from blood. These receptors all stem from a woman aged 18 to 35 with type 1 diabetes. Both conserved end residues are part of each CDR3. D genes are given only for firm matches. Part of the rows lack a size; the others show once, few, many or a class for expanded clones.

j_call,clone_size,v_call,d_call,cdr3_nt,cdr3_aa
TRBJ2-1,many,TRBV18,NA,TGTGCCAGCTCACCGGATGCGGGCATGCAGTTCTTC,CASSPDAGMQFF
TRBJ1-2,few,TRBV29-1,NA,TGCAGCGGACGGGGGGCTGGTGGCTACACCTTC,CSGRGAGGYTF
TRBJ1-2,few,TRBV4-3,NA,TGCGCCAGCAGCCAGTTACCGCGAGAGCCTAACTATGGCTACACCTTC,CASSQLPREPNYGYTF
TRBJ1-2,few,TRBV6-6,NA,TGTGCCAGCAGGCGCGGGGACTATGGCTACACCTTC,CASRRGDYGYTF
TRBJ2-2,few,TRBV2,NA,TGTGCCAGCAGTGAAAACCCCGCGGGGACCGGGGAGCTGTTTTTT,CASSENPAGTGELFF
TRBJ2-7,NA,TRBV14,NA,TGTGCCAGCAGCCTTCTGGGGGGTAGCGGACCCTCCTACGAGCAGTACTTC,CASSLLGGSGPSYEQYF
TRBJ1-5,NA,TRBV10-3,NA,TGTGCCATCAGTGACTCTGGGGGGGTTAGGCCCCAGCATTTT,CAISDSGGVRPQHF
TRBJ2-1,NA,TRBV7-3,NA,TGTGCCAGCAGCCCGCAGGGGGGCTACAATGAGCAGTTCTTC,CASSPQGGYNEQFF
TRBJ2-2,NA,TRBV15,TRBD1,TGTGCCACCAGCAGAGCTTGGACAGGGAGGACCGGGGAGCTGTTTTTT,CATSRAWTGRTGELFF
TRBJ1-1,few,TRBV11-2,NA,TGTGCCAGCAGCTTATATCGCAGTGAAGCTTTCTTT,CASSLYRSEAFF
TRBJ1-2,NA,TRBV11-3,TRBD1,TGTGCCACCTCCGGGACAGAGAACAACTATGGCTACACCTTC,CATSGTENNYGYTF
TRBJ1-1,NA,TRBV6-5,NA,TGTGCCAGCAGCGGACAGAGAATATACACTGAAGCTTTCTTT,CASSGQRIYTEAFF
TRBJ2-1,NA,TRBV2,NA,TGTGCCAGCAGGTCTGTTGGGACGACAGGCAATGAGCAGTTCTTC,CASRSVGTTGNEQFF
TRBJ2-3,NA,TRBV5-1,TRBD2,TGCGCCAGCAGCCTCGGTAGCGGGGGCGGGGATACGCAGTATTTT,CASSLGSGGGDTQYF
TRBJ2-7,NA,TRBV14,NA,TGTGCCAGCAGCCAAGTGGGGGGGGGCTTCGAGCAGTACTTC,CASSQVGGGFEQYF
TRBJ2-6,few,TRBV29-1,TRBD1,TGCAGCGTCCAACAGGGGGCAGGGGCCAACGTCCTGACTTTC,CSVQQGAGANVLTF
TRBJ1-5,many,TRBV29-1,NA,TGCAGCGTTCAAGGATCTGGCCAGCCCCAGCATTTT,CSVQGSGQPQHF
TRBJ2-1,NA,TRBV30,NA,TGTGCCTTGGCGGGCCTCGTGAACAATGAGCAGTTCTTC,CALAGLVNNEQFF
TRBJ2-1,NA,TRBV30,NA,TGTGCCACAACCGGAGGACTAAAATACAATGAGCAGTTCTTC,CATTGGLKYNEQFF
TRBJ2-7,few,TRBV5-1,TRBD1,TGCGCCAGCAGCCTGGGACAGGCCTCCTACGAGCAGTACTTC,CASSLGQASYEQYF
TRBJ2-7,NA,TRBV18,TRBD1,TGTGCCAGCTCGCCGGACAGGGGCATTATCTACGAGCAGTACTTC,CASSPDRGIIYEQYF
TRBJ1-2,NA,TRBV4-3,NA,TGCGCCAGCAGCCAACTAGGCAGGGGCTCGAATGGCTACACCTTC,CASSQLGRGSNGYTF
TRBJ2-7,NA,TRBV5-1,NA,TGCGCCAGCAGCCCCACCTACGAGCAGTACTTC,CASSPTYEQYF
TRBJ2-7,NA,TRBV7-9,TRBD1,TGTGCCAGCAGCTTGGGACAGCACGCCTACGAGCAGTACTTC,CASSLGQHAYEQYF
TRBJ2-5,NA,TRBV2,NA,TGTGCCAGCGGGGAGCGGGAGACCCAGTACTTC,CASGERETQYF
TRBJ2-1,many,TRBV4-3,TRBD2,TGCGCCAGCAGCCAAGGGCGGGGGTCGTGGCAGTTCTTC,CASSQGRGSWQFF
TRBJ1-5,NA,TRBV6-5,NA,TGTGCCAGCAGTTACTCGACAGATCAGCCCCAGCATTTT,CASSYSTDQPQHF
TRBJ2-4,few,TRBV7-9,NA,TGTGCCAGCAGCTTCCAGGGGGCCAAAAACATTCAGTACTTC,CASSFQGAKNIQYF
TRBJ1-1,few,TRBV11-3,TRBD1,TGTGCCAGCAGGCAGGACAGGGCGAGAACTGAAGCTTTCTTT,CASRQDRARTEAFF
TRBJ2-7,few,TRBV30,TRBD1,TGTGCCTGGGGAACAGGGGGCGAGCAGTACTTC,CAWGTGGEQYF
TRBJ2-4,NA,TRBV15,TRBD1,TGTGCCACCAGCAGCGACAGGGCCGTGACCAAAAACATTCAGTACTTC,CATSSDRAVTKNIQYF
TRBJ2-5,NA,TRBV28,TRBD1,TGTGCCAGCAGCCTGATAGGGGGCGCGGAGACCCAGTACTTC,CASSLIGGAETQYF
TRBJ1-5,few,TRBV7-9,NA,TGTGCCAGCAGCCCCGGGTTTCAGCCCCAGCATTTT,CASSPGFQPQHF
TRBJ2-1,NA,TRBV25-1,TRBD2,TGTGCCAGCAGTGAAGCAGCGGGAGGGCCGAGTGAGCAGTTCTTC,CASSEAAGGPSEQFF
TRBJ2-7,few,TRBV5-4,TRBD2,TGTGCCAGCAACGGCGGGAGTGGGTACGAGCAGTACTTC,CASNGGSGYEQYF
TRBJ2-1,few,TRBV4-2,NA,TGTGCCAGCAGCCAAGGAGTAGGTGGCAGGGTGGGGAATGAGCAGTTCTTC,CASSQGVGGRVGNEQFF
TRBJ2-3,NA,TRBV30,NA,TGTGCCTGGAGTTCTTGGGCTGGGTCTCTCGGCACAGATACGCAGTATTTT,CAWSSWAGSLGTDTQYF
TRBJ2-3,NA,TRBV4-3,TRBD1,TGCGCCAGCAGCCAAGACGTGGCAGGGGGCCGTCTTATCCACACAGATACGCAGTATTTT,CASSQDVAGGRLIHTDTQYF
TRBJ1-1,NA,TRBV5-1,NA,TGCGCCAGCAGCTTAAGTCAGACTAACACTGAAGCTTTCTTT,CASSLSQTNTEAFF
TRBJ1-5,few,TRBV5-1,TRBD1,TGCGCCAGCAGCCCGGAGGGACAGGCGGGGCCCCAGCATTTT,CASSPEGQAGPQHF
TRBJ2-7,NA,TRBV18,TRBD1,TGTGCCAGCTCCGGACAGGTTCAATTTGGAGAGCAGTACTTC,CASSGQVQFGEQYF
TRBJ2-1,NA,TRBV9,TRBD2,TGTGCCAGCAGCGTAGAACTAGCGGGACTGGGGAATGAGCAGTTCTTC,CASSVELAGLGNEQFF
TRBJ2-2,NA,TRBV15,TRBD2,TGTGCCACCAGCAGAGGCCTAGCGGGAGCGAACACCGGGGAGCTGTTTTTT,CATSRGLAGANTGELFF
TRBJ2-1,few,TRBV19,NA,TGTGCCAGTAGTATAGGGGTAGGCGGTTACAATGAGCAGTTCTTC,CASSIGVGGYNEQFF
TRBJ2-7,NA,TRBV5-4,TRBD2,TGTGCCAGCAGCGTGCGGGAGCCCTCCTACGAGCAGTACTTC,CASSVREPSYEQYF
TRBJ2-7,NA,TRBV30,TRBD2,TGTGCCTGGAGTTTTACCGGGACTAGCGGGATCTACGAGCAGTACTTC,CAWSFTGTSGIYEQYF
TRBJ2-7,NA,TRBV30,TRBD1,TGTGCCTGGAACAGGGGTAGAACCTACGAGCAGTACTTC,CAWNRGRTYEQYF
TRBJ2-5,NA,TRBV10-3,TRBD1,TGTGCCATCAGTGACCACGGACAGGGTAGACCCTCCCGCCCACAAGAGACCCAGTACTTC,CAISDHGQGRPSRPQETQYF
TRBJ2-2,NA,TRBV4-3,NA,TGCGCCAGCAGCCAAGAGAGGGGGGGCGCTAGGGCCACCGGGGAGCTGTTTTTT,CASSQERGGARATGELFF
TRBJ2-1,NA,TRBV19,NA,TGTGCCAGTCTACAGGGGGAGGGCAATGAGCAGTTCTTC,CASLQGEGNEQFF
TRBJ1-4,NA,TRBV5-1,TRBD1,TGCGCCAGCAGCTCACAGGGGGCAGGGGAAAAACTGTTTTTT,CASSSQGAGEKLFF
TRBJ2-5,NA,TRBV15,TRBD2,TGTGCCACCAGCCCTTGGCTAGCGGGGTACGAGACCCAGTACTTC,CATSPWLAGYETQYF
TRBJ1-1,few,TRBV5-1,NA,TGCGCCAGCAGCTTGGACCCACAGGGGAACACTGAAGCTTTCTTT,CASSLDPQGNTEAFF
TRBJ2-3,NA,TRBV7-2,NA,TGTGCCAGTGGGAAACAGGGTTCTACAGATACGCAGTATTTT,CASGKQGSTDTQYF
TRBJ2-2,NA,TRBV11-2,TRBD1,TGTGCCAGCAGCCCTCGGACAGGGGGCCCCTCCGGGGAGCTGTTTTTT,CASSPRTGGPSGELFF